A selection of T cell receptor beta chains follows, all from one sample in a study of T-cell reconstitution after alpha-beta-depleted transplantation in children. In TCRdb, the PCR reads were re-called with MiXCR into one record per CDR3 protein. The data contain around 490,000 distinct CDR3 sequences, over 9.5% of them singletons. The sequencing used PBMCs, mostly from graft donor cells, collected 180 days after TCRalphabeta/CD19-depleted stem cell transplant. The receptors were gathered from a female patient aged 2 to 10 who had a stem cell transplant for aplastic anemia, so the T cells may come from the graft donor. Each CDR3 is given with its conserved first and last residue.

v_call cdr3_aa
TRBV6-6 CASSTGRYEQYF
TRBV9 CASSAAAFDYEQYF
TRBV28 CASSYPMGGSYSNQPQHF
TRBV11-2 CASSLRGLARDLGADTQYF
TRBV5-1 CASSVSGDSTSDEQFF
TRBV12-3/TRBV12-4 CASSSTGRSADTQYF
TRBV28 CASHSGDEQFF
TRBV28 CASSLPSGSSNTDTQYF
TRBV20-1 CSASGGSNNEQFF
TRBV28 CASSLWGQGNGYTF
TRBV10-3 CAISESGQGGEQYF
TRBV6-5 CASSYDSVSEQYF
TRBV20-1 CSARSPGQGIGSNQPQHF
TRBV7-6 CASSLFSGVNEQFF
TRBV12-3/TRBV12-4 CASSLSTNIQYF
TRBV27 CASSRVGAGTYEQYF
TRBV7-9 CASSYTSGYNEQFF
TRBV7-3 CASSPSPSSYNEQFF
TRBV20-1 CSASQQRGYGYTF
TRBV19 CASSIVGRNTGELFF
TRBV6-2/TRBV6-3 CASSKAAGTYGYTF
TRBV5-1 CASSGTFDTQYF
TRBV10-3 CAISESVALNYEQYF